These T cell receptor beta chains were read from a single sample in a study of blood T cell repertoires in COVID-19. TCRdb keeps only in-frame clones here, not all; method: immunoSEQ multiplex PCR. The sample carries around 120,000 clones, around 91% recorded once. The sample taken for sequencing was peripheral blood. The receptors originated from a woman in her sixties or seventies with COVID-19, enrolled during active disease. The CDR3 runs from the conserved cysteine through the conserved F or W. A D gene is named only where the DNA matches it firmly.

cdr3_aa,d_call,v_call,j_call
CASSLVTREQYF,NA,TRBV7-9,TRBJ2-7
CASRQDRSYEQYF,NA,TRBV2,TRBJ2-7
CSAGDTTDTQYF,NA,TRBV29-1,TRBJ2-3
CASSLERNTEAFF,NA,TRBV12-3/TRBV12-4,TRBJ1-1
CASSYRGFEQYF,NA,TRBV6-5,TRBJ2-7
CASSPSGGTNEQFF,TRBD2,TRBV4-3,TRBJ2-1
CASSRGSGNTIYF,NA,TRBV6-5,TRBJ1-3
CASSPTQLRKETQYF,NA,TRBV6-2/TRBV6-3,TRBJ2-5
CARDLAGRSYNEQFF,TRBD2,TRBV19,TRBJ2-1
CASSMVSGSDVLTF,NA,TRBV19,TRBJ2-6
CASSQDFGEPNYGYTF,NA,TRBV4-3,TRBJ1-2
CASKTYRGRDTEAFF,NA,TRBV11-2,TRBJ1-1
CASSQVTGAGNTIYF,TRBD1,TRBV4-2,TRBJ1-3
CASSLDLAGGYNEQFF,TRBD2,TRBV7-2,TRBJ2-1